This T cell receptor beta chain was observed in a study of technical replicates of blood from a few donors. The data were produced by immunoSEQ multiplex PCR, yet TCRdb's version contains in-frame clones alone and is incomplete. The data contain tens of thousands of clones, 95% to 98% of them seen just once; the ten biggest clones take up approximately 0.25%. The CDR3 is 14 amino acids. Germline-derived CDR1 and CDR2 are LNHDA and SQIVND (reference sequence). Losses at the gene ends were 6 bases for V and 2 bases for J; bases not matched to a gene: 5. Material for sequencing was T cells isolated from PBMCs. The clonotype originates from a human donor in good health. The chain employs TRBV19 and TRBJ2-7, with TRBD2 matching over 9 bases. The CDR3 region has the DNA TGTGCCAGTAGGGGACTAGCCAGTCCCTACGAGCAGTACTTC. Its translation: CASRGLASPYEQYF.